One and the same sample provided the 24 T cell receptor beta chains below, sequenced in a study of cytomegalovirus exposure and HLA in healthy donors. The PCR contained 60 Vbeta and 13 Jbeta primers. Repertoires were generated with immunoSEQ multiplex PCR, while TCRdb's copy carries only in-frame clones and drops some. Of under 300,000 clones detected, 84% appear once; the ten largest clones hold about 2%. The material sequenced was PBMCs. These receptors all come from a woman aged 35 to 49 in good health and CMV-seropositive.

V usage is TRBV11-2 and J usage is TRBJ2-1; 8 bases are shared with TRBD2. The V segment lost 7 bases and the J segment 0 bases; nucleotides outside the gene matches: 5. CDR1 and CDR2 (germline): SGHAT, FQNNGV. The CDR3 length is 15 residues. The chain's CDR3 is CASTEGTSSYNEQFF. DNA for the CDR3: TGTGCCAGCACCGAGGGGACTAGCTCCTACAATGAGCAGTTCTTC.

The genes are TRBV28 and TRBJ2-1; possibly TRBD2 for D (5 bases). Trimming took off 3 bases at V and 12 bases at J, with 18 bases between the two ends. The CDR3 is made up of 14 amino acids. In germline, CDR1 is MDHEN, CDR2 SYDVKM. The CDR3 bases are TGTGCCAGCAGTTTCCCTCCCCTGAGCGGTGGGCAGTTCTTC. Amino acid sequence: CASSFPPLSGGQFF.

The rearrangement uses TRBV19 and TRBJ1-5; D is perhaps TRBD1 (5 bases). The CDR3 spans 15 residues. V was pared by 9 bases and J by 4 bases, with 19 bases between. The germline V gene has CDR1 LNHDA and CDR2 SQIVND (reference sequence). The CDR3 coding sequence is TGTGCCAGCTCTTGGGCGGGGCCTGGGAATCAGCCCCAGCATTTT. The encoded protein is CASSWAGPGNQPQHF.

The table lists this clone with a few counts. This sequence joins TRBV6-5 and TRBJ2-7; 8 nucleotides match TRBD2. The CDR3 covers 13 residues. From germline, CDR1 is MNHEY and CDR2 SVGAGI. J gave up 1 base and V 6 bases, and 2 bases lay outside the gene matches. CDR3 bases: TGTGCCAGCAGGCGGGAGGCTTCCTACGAGCAGTACTTC. It codes for CASRREASYEQYF.

The chain employs TRBV5-4 and TRBJ2-6, with D perhaps matching TRBD2 (6 bases). CDR3 size: 19 residues. Trimming removed 0 bases at V and 0 bases at J, with 16 bases between. Germline loops: CDR1 SGHNT, CDR2 YYREEE (reference sequence). CDR3 sequence: CASSLAGGRRSSGANVLTF. DNA for the CDR3: TGTGCCAGCAGCTTGGCCGGGGGAAGGCGAAGCTCTGGGGCCAACGTCCTGACTTTC.

This rearrangement joins TRBV7-9 to TRBJ2-4, with D perhaps TRBD2 (6 bases). Germline V gene sequence: CDR1 SEHNR, CDR2 FQNEAQ (reference sequence). V was pared by 4 bases and J by 13 bases, with 11 bases between. The CDR3 length is 11 residues. This CDR3 reads CASSSGGAQYF. The CDR3, as DNA: TGTGCCAGCAGCTCGGGCGGGGCACAGTACTTC.

This clone was found once. The CDR3 loop reads CASSQKLADKSTDTQYF. CDR3 nucleotide sequence: TGTGCCAGCAGCCAAAAACTAGCTGATAAGAGCACAGATACGCAGTATTTT. V is TRBV5-6 and J is TRBJ2-3; a weak D match, TRBD2 (6 bases). The CDR3 loop spans 17 amino acids. The V gene lost 4 bases and the J gene lost 0 bases, with 18 bases spanning the gap. From germline, CDR1 is SGHDT and CDR2 YYEEEE. Drawing the rest from reference TRBV5-6 and TRBJ2-3, the complete variable domain is DAGVTQSPTHLIKTRGQQVTLRCSPKSGHDTVSWYQQALGQGPQFIFQYYEEEERQRGNFPDRFSGHQFPNYSSELNVNALLLGDSALYLCASSQKLADKSTDTQYFGPGTRLTVL.

The chain combines TRBV6-5 with TRBJ2-1; tentative D call: TRBD2 (6 bases). The CDR3 length is 15 residues. The germline V gene has CDR1 MNHEY and CDR2 SVGAGI. V shed 0 bases and J shed 7 bases, with 13 bases lying between them. CDR3 DNA: TGTGCCAGCAGTTACTCACCTCGACTAGAAAATGAGCAGTTCTTC. This translates into CASSYSPRLENEQFF.

This chain joins TRBV29-1 and TRBJ2-1; the D gene is possibly TRBD2 (6 bases). Germline assignment: CDR1 SQVTM and CDR2 ANQGSEA. V was pared by 7 bases and J by 10 bases, with 14 bases between. This CDR3 is built from 11 residues. The CDR3 loop reads CSAQLAWEQFF. CDR3 sequence (DNA): TGCAGCGCTCAACTAGCCTGGGAGCAGTTCTTC.

The chain recombines TRBV6-1 with TRBJ1-4, with 11 bases matching TRBD1. The CDR3 runs to 16 residues. CDR1 and CDR2 (germline): MNHNS, SASEGT. V trimming: 4 bases; J trimming: 6 bases; junction bases outside the gene matches: 7. Here the CDR3 DNA reads TGTGCCAGCAGTGGGGGTGTGGGACAGGGGGATGAAAAACTGTTTTTT. Translation: CASSGGVGQGDEKLFF.

This clone appeared a few times. In the same sample, other DNA sequences code for this CDR3. V is TRBV5-1 and J is TRBJ2-3; D unresolved. V gave up 3 bases and J gave up 2 bases, with 4 bases separating them. CDR3 length: 12 residues. From germline, CDR1 is SGHRS and CDR2 YFSETQ. In DNA, the CDR3 is TGCGCCAGCAGCTACAACACAGATACGCAGTATTTT. This encodes CASSYNTDTQYF.

This rearrangement joins TRBV5-8 to TRBJ2-5, with 7 nucleotides matching TRBD1. The V segment lost 4 bases and the J segment 5 bases; nucleotides outside the gene matches: 11. This CDR3 region has 15 residues. In germline, CDR1 is SGHTS, CDR2 YDEGEE. The CDR3 coding sequence is TGTGCCAGCAGCCTTACAGGGGCGCGAGGGGAGACCCAGTACTTC. Encoded protein: CASSLTGARGETQYF.

In its sample, this clone was seen a few times. The chain carries TRBV11-2 and TRBJ1-2; 9 bases line up with TRBD1. The ends lost 0 bases at V and 6 bases at J; junction bases unmatched: 5. Germline CDR1 SGHAT, CDR2 FQNNGV. CDR3 length: 15 residues. CDR3 sequence (DNA): TGTGCCAGCAGCTTAGATATGGGACAGGGTCATGGCTACACCTTC. Translation gives CASSLDMGQGHGYTF.

This chain uses TRBV7-9 with TRBJ2-5, with 10 nucleotides matching TRBD2. The germline CDR1 and CDR2 sequences are SEHNR and FQNEAQ (reference sequence). V gave up 2 bases and J gave up 2 bases; unmatched junction bases: 8. This CDR3 has 17 residues. This CDR3 is CASSLYSTSGLQETQYF. CDR3 in DNA: TGTGCCAGCAGCTTATATTCGACTAGCGGGTTACAAGAGACCCAGTACTTC.

The genes are TRBV19 and TRBJ1-5; the D gene is possibly TRBD1 (6 bases). There are 17 residues in the CDR3. Trimming stripped 10 bases from V and 0 bases from J, with 22 bases between. Germline V lookup: CDR1 LNHDA, CDR2 SQIVND (reference sequence). DNA for the CDR3: TGTGCCACCAGAACCGTATTAGGGGGATATAGCAATCAGCCCCAGCATTTT. Its translation: CATRTVLGGYSNQPQHF.

For the CDR3, the DNA is TGTGCCAGCAGTTTATTGGCTCCTAGCGGGAGGGCCCGAGAGCAGTTCTTC. Translating it yields CASSLLAPSGRAREQFF. The chain links TRBV28 to TRBJ2-1; 12 positions match TRBD2. CDR1 is MDHEN and CDR2 is SYDVKM in the germline V gene. The length of the CDR3 is 17 residues. Trimming at V came to 1 base and at J to 10 bases, leaving 11 bases not matched to a gene. Full variable domain (remainder filled in from reference TRBV28 and TRBJ2-1): DVKVTQSSRYLVKRTGEKVFLECVQDMDHENMFWYRQDPGLGLRLIYFSYDVKMKEKGDIPEGYSVSREKKERFSLILESASTNQTSMYLCASSLLAPSGRAREQFFGPGTRLTVL.

This clone came up a few times. The chain couples TRBV18 to TRBJ2-4; TRBD2 matches at 7 bases. V was pared by 6 bases and J by 11 bases, with 7 bases of the junction left unmatched. The germline V gene encodes CDR1 KGHSH and CDR2 LQKENI. The CDR3 has 12 residues. The CDR3 nucleotides read TGTGCCAGCTCTAAACTAGCGACCCTTCAGTACTTC. Protein sequence: CASSKLATLQYF. The entire variable domain, with the rest obtained from reference TRBV18 and TRBJ2-4, is as follows: NAGVMQNPRHLVRRRGQEARLRCSPMKGHSHVYWYRQLPEEGLKFMVYLQKENIIDESGMPKERFSAEFPKEGPSILRIQQVVRGDSAAYFCASSKLATLQYFGAGTRLSVL.

The rearrangement joins TRBV28 to TRBJ1-3; 7 positions match TRBD1. CDR1 is MDHEN, CDR2 SYDVKM, per germline. The V and J ends lost 5 bases and 0 bases, in that order; junction bases with no gene match: 7. The length of the CDR3 is 16 residues. The CDR3 nucleotides are TGTGCCAGCAGTGCCCCGGACAGGAGCTCTGGAAACACCATATATTTT. It codes for CASSAPDRSSGNTIYF. Looking up the rest from reference TRBV28 and TRBJ1-3 gives the full variable domain: DVKVTQSSRYLVKRTGEKVFLECVQDMDHENMFWYRQDPGLGLRLIYFSYDVKMKEKGDIPEGYSVSREKKERFSLILESASTNQTSMYLCASSAPDRSSGNTIYFGEGSWLTVV.

The rearrangement uses TRBV18 and TRBJ1-5; D is undetermined. The CDR3 has 13 residues. The V and J ends lost 2 bases and 5 bases respectively, with 7 bases between them. CDR1 is KGHSH and CDR2 is LQKENI in the germline V gene. The CDR3 bases are TGTGCCAGCTCACCAGGACTATATCAGCCCCAGCATTTT. Protein: CASSPGLYQPQHF.

The rearrangement links TRBV7-2 to TRBJ2-2, with 14 bases identical to TRBD2. The CDR3 has 17 residues. After removal of 5 bases from V and 5 bases from J, the junction contained 7 bases not matched to a gene. CDR1 and CDR2 (germline): SGHTA, FQGNSA. CDR3 coding DNA: TGTGCCAGCAGCCCAGGGACTAGCGGGAGTCGTACCGGGGAGCTGTTTTTT. Amino acid sequence: CASSPGTSGSRTGELFF.

The chain recombines TRBV29-1 with TRBJ2-3; D is possibly TRBD1 (5 bases). Germline assignment: CDR1 SQVTM and CDR2 ANQGSEA. The CDR3 is 15 amino acids. Trimming removed 3 bases from V and 5 bases from J, with 18 bases in between. The CDR3 DNA is TGCAGCGTTGAGTCCTCAGTGGGAAGGGGAGATACGCAGTATTTT. It codes for CSVESSVGRGDTQYF.

The rearrangement uses TRBV27 and TRBJ2-3, with 7 bases identical to TRBD1. Per the germline V gene, CDR1 is MNHEY and CDR2 is SMNVEV (reference sequence). This CDR3 has 14 residues. V lost 3 bases, J lost 6 bases, and 6 bases stayed unmatched. In DNA form, the CDR3 reads TGTGCCAGCAGTTTGGCCGACAGGGACGATACGCAGTATTTT. It yields the protein CASSLADRDDTQYF.

J is TRBJ2-5 and V is TRBV7-2, with D unresolved. Trimming shortened V by 5 bases and J by 2 bases, and 15 bases separated the two germline ends. The CDR3 spans 15 residues. CDR1 SGHTA and CDR2 FQGNSA come from the germline V gene. The CDR3 sequence is CASSPRSMPQETQYF. The CDR3 DNA is TGTGCCAGCAGCCCTAGGAGTATGCCGCAAGAGACCCAGTACTTC.

The rearrangement uses TRBV6-5 and TRBJ2-7; possibly TRBD1 for D (6 bases). The germline V and J ends were trimmed by 7 bases and 0 bases, with 10 bases remaining between them. The germline gives CDR1 MNHEY, CDR2 SVGAGI. The CDR3 has 13 amino acids. The CDR3 spells CASNRDTSYEQYF. The CDR3 region has the DNA TGTGCCAGCAACCGGGACACCTCCTACGAGCAGTACTTC.